Below are 26 T cell receptor beta chains sequenced from a single sample in a study of OX40 agonist ivuxolimab in advanced cancers. The protocol was immunoSEQ multiplex PCR, while the TCRdb copy is restricted to in-frame clones and leaves out a portion. The sample lists over 45,000 clones, approximately 84% occurring once. The sample in question was CD4+ or CD8+ T cells sorted from blood, obtained in a trial of the OX40 agonist ivuxolimab. The receptors stem from an adult with an advanced solid tumor such as melanoma, head and neck, liver or kidney cancer.

The rearrangement links TRBV30 to TRBJ2-2; no clear D. Germline values: CDR1 GTSNPN, CDR2 SVGIG (reference sequence). The CDR3 loop spans 13 amino acids. V was cut by 1 base and J by 2 bases, with 5 bases left in between. CDR3 DNA sequence: TGTGCCTGGAGTGCCCTCAACACCGGGGAGCTGTTTTTT. The encoded protein is CAWSALNTGELFF. Full variable domain (outside the CDR3, taken from reference TRBV30 and TRBJ2-2): SQTIHQWPATLVQPVGSPLSLECTVEGTSNPNLYWYRQAAGRGLQLLFYSVGIGQISSEVPQNLSASRPQDRQFILSSKKLLLSDSGFYLCAWSALNTGELFFGEGSRLTVL.

The V and J genes are TRBV19 and TRBJ2-2, with D perhaps matching TRBD2 (6 bases). Trimming left V 4 bases short and J 7 bases short, with 10 bases between. Germline V lookup: CDR1 LNHDA, CDR2 SQIVND (reference sequence). The length of the CDR3 is 13 residues. In DNA form, the CDR3 reads TGTGCCAGTAGTACGGGAGCGGGCGGGGAGCTGTTTTTT. It specifies CASSTGAGGELFF.

The chain joins TRBV5-6 to TRBJ2-5, with D uncertain. The V end lost 4 bases, the J end lost 2 bases, and 9 bases lay between the germline ends. The germline V gene encodes CDR1 SGHDT and CDR2 YYEEEE. The CDR3 sequence is 13 residues long. The CDR3 region is CASSRPPQETQYF. DNA for the CDR3: TGTGCCAGCAGCCGGCCGCCTCAAGAGACCCAGTACTTC.

This chain connects TRBV5-1 to TRBJ1-1, with TRBD1 identical over 7 bases. The trim removed 4 bases at V and 3 bases at J, leaving 6 bases unmatched. The CDR3 has 14 residues. Germline-derived CDR1 and CDR2 are SGHRS and YFSETQ. In DNA form, the CDR3 reads TGCGCCAGCAGCAGACAGGGTTTTGACACTGAAGCTTTCTTT. As protein: CASSRQGFDTEAFF.

V is TRBV21-1 and J is TRBJ2-7; the D call TRBD2 from the table was never checked on the DNA. TRBV21-1 is deemed a pseudogene. This CDR3 is 15 amino acids long. The CDR3 DNA follows: TGTGCCAGCAGCAAAGGGTGGAACTACTCCTACGAGCAGTACTTC. Its protein product is CASSKGWNYSYEQYF.

This clone was seen only a few times. The V gene is TRBV6-4, the J gene TRBJ2-3, with D hard to call. The CDR3 extends over 14 amino acids. CDR1 is MRHNA and CDR2 is SNTAGT in the germline V gene. The V end was cut by 3 bases, the J end by 4 bases, with 11 bases between. For the CDR3, the DNA is TGTGCCAGCAGTGAAGTCGGGTTCGCAGATACGCAGTATTTT. It encodes CASSEVGFADTQYF.

The chain carries TRBV7-8 and TRBJ1-3, with TRBD1 as a possible D gene (5 bases). This CDR3 has 16 residues. Germline V gene data show CDR1 as SGHVS and CDR2 as FQNEAQ. Trimming pared 1 base from V and 3 bases from J, leaving 13 bases between. CDR3 region: CASSLGEGRGGNTIYF. The CDR3, as DNA: TGTGCCAGCAGCTTAGGAGAGGGGCGCGGTGGAAACACCATATATTTT.

The chain joins TRBV19 to TRBJ2-2; tentatively, D is TRBD1 (6 bases). The CDR3 covers 16 residues. V dropped 10 bases and J dropped 6 bases, with 24 bases sitting between them. CDR1 and CDR2 (germline): LNHDA, SQIVND (reference sequence). CDR3 DNA: TGTGCCACCCGAGGGCCAGGGGTGCTAAACTCCGGGGAGCTGTTTTTT. It translates to CATRGPGVLNSGELFF.

J is TRBJ2-5 and V is TRBV30; the match to TRBD2 covers 10 bases. V trimming: 4 bases; J trimming: 1 base; junction bases outside the gene matches: 3. Germline CDR1 and CDR2: GTSNPN and SVGIG (reference sequence). The CDR3 runs 14 residues. The CDR3 reads CAWKVAGGQETQYF. Written as DNA, the CDR3 is TGTGCCTGGAAGGTAGCGGGGGGCCAAGAGACCCAGTACTTC.

This clone was counted a single time. The chain uses TRBV5-4 and TRBJ2-7; 9 nucleotides match TRBD1. This CDR3 has 14 amino acids. Germline-derived CDR1 and CDR2 are SGHNT and YYREEE (reference sequence). Unmatched junction bases numbered 0, after V lost 0 bases and J lost 2 bases. The chain's CDR3 is CASSLGQGAYEQYF. DNA for the CDR3: TGTGCCAGCAGCTTGGGACAGGGGGCCTACGAGCAGTACTTC.

The chain joins TRBV27 to TRBJ2-1, with 7 bases aligning to TRBD1. Germline CDR1 MNHEY, CDR2 SMNVEV (reference sequence). V lost 5 bases and J lost 4; bases outside the gene matches: 5. The CDR3 is made up of 14 amino acids. CDR3 amino acids: CASSRTGRYNEQFF. Written as DNA, the CDR3 is TGTGCCAGCAGTCGGACAGGCCGATACAATGAGCAGTTCTTC.

The CDR3 here is CASATGYNEQFF. The CDR3 nucleotides read TGTGCCAGCGCAACAGGGTACAATGAGCAGTTCTTC. This chain links TRBV28 with TRBJ2-1; tentatively, D is TRBD1 (6 bases). The germline V and J ends were trimmed by 8 bases and 4 bases, with 9 bases remaining between them. This CDR3 is 12 amino acids long. The germline CDR1 and CDR2 sequences are MDHEN and SYDVKM.

The chain is built from TRBV19 and TRBJ1-1; TRBD1 aligns across 12 bases. CDR3 length: 14 residues. J lost 5 bases, V lost 5 bases, and 3 bases had no gene match. The germline gives CDR1 LNHDA, CDR2 SQIVND (reference sequence). CDR3 sequence: CASSVGQGATEAFF. CDR3 nucleotides: TGTGCCAGTAGTGTGGGACAGGGGGCAACTGAAGCTTTCTTT. The full variable domain, completed using reference TRBV19 and TRBJ1-1, is DGGITQSPKYLFRKEGQNVTLSCEQNLNHDAMYWYRQDPGQGLRLIYYSQIVNDFQKGDIAEGYSVSREKKESFPLTVTSAQKNPTAFYLCASSVGQGATEAFFGQGTRLTVV.

The chain carries TRBV27 and TRBJ1-1; no reliable D call. The CDR3 length is 14 residues. Germline-derived CDR1 and CDR2 are MNHEY and SMNVEV (reference sequence). V was shortened by 6 bases and J by 5 bases, with 16 bases between the two germline ends. The CDR3, as DNA: TGTGCCAGCAGCTTACGGACGGGGTGGACTGAAGCTTTCTTT. It specifies CASSLRTGWTEAFF.

This clone was seen a single time. The chain employs TRBV7-6 and TRBJ2-2; D not certain. V lost 1 base, J lost 2 bases, and 14 bases lay in between. CDR1 is SGHVS and CDR2 is FNYEAQ in the germline V gene. The CDR3 length is 17 residues. The CDR3 region is CASSLVKKGPNTGELFF. CDR3 DNA: TGTGCCAGCAGCTTAGTTAAAAAGGGTCCAAACACCGGGGAGCTGTTTTTT.

The rearrangement links TRBV7-2 to TRBJ2-7; no reliable D call. Trimming cost V 6 bases and J 0 bases, with 12 bases left between them. In germline, CDR1 is SGHTA, CDR2 FQGNSA. The CDR3 totals 14 residues. The CDR3 region is CASRGHQSSYEQYF. Here the CDR3 DNA reads TGTGCCAGCAGGGGCCACCAGAGCTCCTACGAGCAGTACTTC.

The rearrangement joins TRBV5-8 to TRBJ2-7; D gene unclear. This CDR3 comprises 11 residues. The V gene lost 0 bases and the J gene lost 4 bases, with 2 bases spanning the gap. Germline-derived CDR1 and CDR2 are SGHTS and YDEGEE. CDR3 bases: TGTGCCAGCAGCTTGGGGTACGAGCAGTACTTC. It encodes CASSLGYEQYF.

V usage is TRBV13 and J usage is TRBJ2-3; 8 bases align to TRBD1. With 5 bases clipped from V and 1 base from J, the junction kept 5 bases outside the gene matches. The CDR3 sequence is 15 residues long. The germline V gene encodes CDR1 PRHDT and CDR2 FYEKMQ (reference sequence). The CDR3 sequence: CASSKTGAGTDTQYF. Written as DNA, the CDR3 is TGTGCCAGCAGCAAGACAGGGGCCGGCACAGATACGCAGTATTTT.

This chain links TRBV19 with TRBJ1-5; 9 positions match TRBD1. V lost 5 bases, J lost 4 bases, and 3 bases stayed unmatched. This CDR3 comprises 14 residues. Germline V gene lookup returns CDR1 LNHDA and CDR2 SQIVND (reference sequence). The CDR3 is CASSPDRGNQPQHF. CDR3 sequence (DNA): TGTGCCAGTAGTCCGGACAGGGGTAATCAGCCCCAGCATTTT. The full variable domain, its missing parts supplied by reference TRBV19 and TRBJ1-5, is DGGITQSPKYLFRKEGQNVTLSCEQNLNHDAMYWYRQDPGQGLRLIYYSQIVNDFQKGDIAEGYSVSREKKESFPLTVTSAQKNPTAFYLCASSPDRGNQPQHFGDGTRLSIL.

The chain recombines TRBV19 with TRBJ1-5, with D possibly matching TRBD1 (5 bases). This CDR3 has 13 residues. CDR1 is LNHDA and CDR2 is SQIVND in the germline V gene (reference sequence). Trimming pared 8 bases from V and 6 bases from J, leaving 14 bases between. The CDR3 DNA reads TGTGCCAGTGCAACAGGTATCCGTCAGCCCCAGCATTTT. This sequence encodes CASATGIRQPQHF.

This clone rates as medium-sized. V usage is TRBV14 and J usage is TRBJ1-1; no firm D call. The CDR3 has 15 amino acids. Germline values: CDR1 SGHDN, CDR2 FVKESK. V lost 4 bases and J lost 5, with 17 bases in between. The CDR3 region is CASSPFQVAGTEAFF. CDR3 nucleotides: TGTGCCAGCAGCCCTTTCCAGGTAGCCGGAACTGAAGCTTTCTTT.

The chain couples TRBV5-1 to TRBJ2-5; no firm D call. The CDR3 contains 15 residues. CDR1 is SGHRS, CDR2 YFSETQ, per germline. Trimming shortened V by 0 bases and J by 1 base, and 10 bases separated the two germline ends. CDR3 sequence: CASSLGRRSQETQYF. The CDR3, as DNA: TGCGCCAGCAGCTTGGGTAGGAGATCCCAAGAGACCCAGTACTTC.

V gene TRBV6-6 combines with J gene TRBJ2-3; 7 bases align to TRBD2. From germline, CDR1 is MNHNY and CDR2 SVGAGI (reference sequence). With 6 bases clipped from V and 1 base from J, the junction kept 4 bases outside the gene matches. This CDR3 is built from 14 residues. The CDR3 region has the DNA TGTGCCAGCAGGTTTGCGGGGGGCACAGATACGCAGTATTTT. It translates to CASRFAGGTDTQYF.

The J gene is TRBJ1-5, the V gene TRBV5-6; tentatively, D is TRBD1 (5 bases). Trimming left V 2 bases short and J 5 bases short, with 14 bases between. The germline V gene encodes CDR1 SGHDT and CDR2 YYEEEE. The CDR3 has 15 residues. The CDR3 bases are TGTGCCAGCAGCTTACAGACAGAACGATATCAGCCCCAGCATTTT. Translation: CASSLQTERYQPQHF.

This clone was seen only once. The genes are TRBV30 and TRBJ2-3; a weak D match, TRBD2 (6 bases). The CDR3 totals 14 residues. Germline CDR1 reads GTSNPN; CDR2 reads SVGIG (reference sequence). The V and J ends lost 5 bases and 0 bases respectively, with 12 bases between them. The CDR3, as DNA: TGTGCCTGGCGGGGACTGTCTAGCACAGATACGCAGTATTTT. It yields the protein CAWRGLSSTDTQYF.

This rearrangement joins TRBV18 to TRBJ2-3; tentatively, D is TRBD2 (6 bases). V lost 2 bases, J lost 6 bases, and 15 bases lay in between. Germline-derived CDR1 and CDR2 are KGHSH and LQKENI. The length of the CDR3 is 15 residues. CDR3 sequence (DNA): TGTGCCAGCTCACCAAATAGCGGAGGAAGGGATACGCAGTATTTT. As protein: CASSPNSGGRDTQYF.